This T cell receptor (beta chain) appears in the sequencing data of a study of T cell changes during pregnancy in multiple sclerosis. The method was immunoSEQ multiplex PCR; TCRdb's version includes in-frame clones alone and lacks a portion of them. The sample contains over 10,000 clones, about 93% of which appear only once. With 6 bases clipped from V and 5 bases from J, the junction kept 5 bases outside the gene matches. Germline-derived CDR1 and CDR2 are MNHNY and SVGAGI (reference sequence). There are 13 residues in the CDR3. Sample: CD4+ T cells from peripheral blood mononuclear cells, taken before pregnancy. The chain has TRBV6-6 and TRBJ2-5, with TRBD2 matching over 8 bases. The source is a female donor with multiple sclerosis, enrolled in a pregnancy study. CDR3 bases: TGTGCCAGCAGCGATACGGGGGGGGAGACCCAGTACTTC. Translating gives CASSDTGGETQYF.